A single sample gave rise to the 13 T cell receptor beta chains below, sequenced in a study of CD8+CD57+ T cells in acquired aplastic anemia. Patients selected for sequencing had displayed CD8+CD57+ cell expansion by flow cytometry. Genomic DNA served as template for TCR beta VDJ and CDR3 profiling. TCRdb re-derived calls from the reads in MiXCR, one entry per CDR3 protein. The table has 210,000 or so distinct CDR3 sequences, around 50% seen once. Source material: sorted CD4+, CD8+, or CD8+CD57+ T cells (not recorded which) from PBMCs. The source of these receptors is a human donor with aplastic anemia.

The V call is TRBV2, the J call TRBJ1-5; D is undetermined. Trimming cost V 3 bases and J 3 bases, with 27 bases left between them. The CDR3 covers 20 residues. CDR1 SNHLY and CDR2 FYNNEI come from the germline V gene. The CDR3 DNA is TGTGCCAGCAGTGATATGTTACTAGCCAGCAGTGAGGGCACCAATCAGCCCCAGCATTTT. This codes for CASSDMLLASSEGTNQPQHF. Looking up the rest from reference TRBV2 and TRBJ1-5 gives the full variable domain: EPEVTQTPSHQVTQMGQEVILRCVPISNHLYFYWYRQILGQKVEFLVSFYNNEISEKSEIFDDQFSVERPDGSNFTLKIRSTKLEDSAMYFCASSDMLLASSEGTNQPQHFGDGTRLSIL.

The chain couples TRBV7-9 to TRBJ2-7, with a weak D call TRBD1 (6 bases). The V end lost 5 bases, the J end lost 4 bases, and 12 bases lay between the germline ends. This CDR3 comprises 13 residues. In germline, CDR1 is SEHNR, CDR2 FQNEAQ (reference sequence). The CDR3 coding sequence is TGTGCCAGCAGCAGGGGACACCAATACGAGCAGTACTTC. Amino acid sequence: CASSRGHQYEQYF.

The chain couples TRBV3-1 to TRBJ1-6; maybe TRBD1 (5 bases). V was shortened by 0 bases and J by 10 bases, with 13 bases between the two germline ends. CDR3 length: 15 amino acids. Germline values: CDR1 LGHDT, CDR2 YNNKEL (reference sequence). The CDR3 loop is CASSQDQGRGSPLHF. The CDR3 nucleotides are TGTGCCAGCAGCCAAGACCAGGGACGCGGGTCACCCCTCCACTTT.

The table lists this clonotype with many counts. The chain has TRBV12-3 or TRBV12-4 and TRBJ2-2; the match to TRBD2 covers 14 bases. CDR3 length: 14 amino acids. V shed 10 bases, J shed 5 bases, and the junction held 3 bases outside the gene matches. The CDR3 coding sequence is TGTGCCACCGGACTAGCGGGAGGAACCGGGGAGCTGTTTTTT. Encoded protein: CATGLAGGTGELFF.

Turning to this clonotype: The CDR3 carries no conserved terminal phenylalanine or tryptophan, so it likely arises from a read error. The rearrangement joins TRBV7-2 to TRBJ2-7; TRBD1 aligns across 8 bases. Germline values: CDR1 SGHTA, CDR2 FQGNSA. The CDR3 sequence is 16 residues long. After removal of 8 bases from V and 3 bases from J, the junction contained 15 bases not matched to a gene. This chain's CDR3 is CASSPTGTGRYYEQYS. As DNA, the CDR3 is TGTGCCAGCTCACCAACAGGGACAGGTCGTTACTACGAGCAGTACTCC.

This clonotype was seen ten or more times. This chain's CDR3 is CASSPGPSLNTQYF. In DNA, the CDR3 is TGTGCCAGCAGCCCAGGGCCTAGTCTGAATACGCAGTATTTT. The chain joins TRBV7-3 to TRBJ2-3; tentatively, D is TRBD1 (5 bases). Germline CDR1 SGHTA, CDR2 FQGTGA. Trimming left V 5 bases short and J 7 bases short, with 16 bases between. This CDR3 has 14 amino acids.

This clonotype was seen ten or more times. CDR3 DNA sequence: TGTGCCAGCAAAAGGGACAGCTATGGCTACACCTTC. It codes for CASKRDSYGYTF. The chain couples TRBV9 to TRBJ1-2; 7 nucleotides line up with TRBD1. Germline trimming cut 6 bases from V and 4 bases from J; bases unmatched to any gene: 3. This CDR3 has 12 amino acids. Germline V CDR1 and CDR2: SGDLS, YYNGEE.

This clonotype was seen ten or more times. The CDR3 protein is CASSLGGASRTDTQYF. The DNA for the CDR3 is TGTGCCAGCAGCTTGGGGGGGGCTTCACGCACAGATACGCAGTATTTT. The chain uses TRBV5-8 and TRBJ2-3; D tentatively reads TRBD1 or TRBD2 (6 bases each). The CDR3 contains 16 residues. V was clipped by 0 bases and J by 1 base, with 12 bases between them. CDR1 is SGHTS and CDR2 is YDEGEE in the germline V gene.

This clonotype was counted ten times or more. V is TRBV7-3 and J is TRBJ1-1, with 9 bases aligning to TRBD1. Germline V gives CDR1 SGHTA, CDR2 FQGTGA. The CDR3 is made up of 15 amino acids. V was clipped by 2 bases and J by 7 bases; unmatched bases: 8. In DNA, the CDR3 is TGTGCCAGCAGCTTAGGACAACCGGGACAGGGTGAAGCTTTCTTT. This sequence encodes CASSLGQPGQGEAFF.

This CDR3 reads CASSQVGVSRTDTQHF. CDR3 nucleotides: TGTGCCAGCAGCCAAGTAGGGGTTTCTCGCACAGATACGCAGCATTTT. The chain is built from TRBV9 and TRBJ2-3, with a tentative D call TRBD1 (5 bases). TRBJ1-5 explains the end of the DNA better; the J call may be wrong. The CDR3 consists of 16 residues. The germline CDR1 and CDR2 sequences are SGDLS and YYNGEE.

This clonotype has a handful of counts. This sequence may be a read error, since a much larger clone differs from it by one base. This chain connects TRBV10-3 to TRBJ1-2; possibly TRBD1 for D (5 bases). The CDR3 loop spans 13 amino acids. In germline, CDR1 is ENHRY, CDR2 SYGVKD. The CDR3 nucleotides read TGTGCCACCAGTGATAAAGGGGCCTATGGCTACACCTTC. Amino acid sequence: CATSDKGAYGYTF.

The rearrangement uses TRBV12-3 or TRBV12-4 and TRBJ1-1; tentative D call: TRBD1 (6 bases). This CDR3 spans 13 amino acids. Deletions cut 8 bases from V and 7 bases from J, with 17 bases between. CDR3 amino acids: CASGGGGRLEAFF. The CDR3 bases are TGTGCCAGCGGGGGGGGCGGACGCCTTGAAGCTTTCTTT.

The gene calls are TRBV4-1 and TRBJ1-4; D not certain. The germline CDR1 and CDR2 sequences are MGHRA and YSYEKL. The germline V and J ends were trimmed by 0 bases and 8 bases, with 10 bases remaining between them. The CDR3 has 14 residues. The CDR3 protein is CASSQETVGEKLFF. The CDR3 bases are TGCGCCAGCAGCCAAGAGACGGTGGGGGAAAAACTGTTTTTT.